These 6 T cell receptor beta chains originate from one sample sequenced in a study of blood T cell repertoires in COVID-19 (dated by TCRdb to 2020 to 2022). The library was prepared using the immunoSEQ multiplex PCR assay. What TCRdb holds here is the immuneACCESS table cut down to in-frame rearrangements. Part of the clones is not present; checked against another copy, under half of the missing clones reflect an unresolved V gene, and the others are unexplained. Here the sample has 30,000 to 35,000 clones; approximately 84% occur a single time. Clones ranked in the top ten supply 3.1% of the sample. Sequenced material: peripheral blood. The receptors were sampled from a man aged 65 to 85 with COVID-19, enrolled during active disease.

The chain has TRBV6-2 or TRBV6-3 and TRBJ1-5, with D possibly matching TRBD1 (6 bases). The CDR3 totals 16 residues. Between the trimmed V and J ends, which lost 4 bases and 3 bases, there was a span of 16 bases. CDR1 is MNHEY, CDR2 SVGEGT, per germline. The CDR3 bases are TGTGCCAGCAGTTTACGTGGGCGGACAGTCAATCAGCCCCAGCATTTT. Its protein product is CASSLRGRTVNQPQHF.

This clone has a single count. The chain joins TRBV27 to TRBJ2-7, with 9 bases fitting TRBD1. Trimming removed 0 bases from V and 4 bases from J; junction bases left unmatched: 4. The germline V gene has CDR1 MNHEY and CDR2 SMNVEV (reference sequence). CDR3 length equals 15 residues. The chain's CDR3 is CASSLSPGTGYEQYF. The CDR3 coding sequence is TGTGCCAGCAGTTTATCCCCCGGGACAGGGTACGAGCAGTACTTC.

This chain uses TRBV19 with TRBJ2-1; 7 nucleotides agree with TRBD2. The CDR3 spans 15 residues. V shed 5 bases and J 8 bases; nucleotides not matched to a gene: 12. Germline-derived CDR1 and CDR2 are LNHDA and SQIVND (reference sequence). Written as DNA, the CDR3 is TGTGCCAGTAGTCTTTCAGGACTAGTCTCGGATGAGCAGTTCTTC. Translating gives CASSLSGLVSDEQFF.

This chain uses TRBV6-5 with TRBJ1-2; 8 nucleotides align to TRBD1. Germline V gene sequence: CDR1 MNHEY, CDR2 SVGAGI. The junction had 3 bases not matched to a gene; V was cut back by 6 bases and J by 3 bases. The CDR3 consists of 13 residues. CDR3 DNA sequence: TGTGCCAGCAGAACGGACAGGGACTATGGCTACACCTTC. Amino acids: CASRTDRDYGYTF.

As DNA, the CDR3 is TGTGCCAGTAGTAGGGTTGTCGGGACAGGGAACAATGAGCAGTTCTTC. It translates to CASSRVVGTGNNEQFF. This sequence joins TRBV19 and TRBJ2-1; TRBD1 matches 9 bases. CDR1 and CDR2 (germline): LNHDA, SQIVND (reference sequence). CDR3 length: 16 residues. Trimming at V came to 4 bases and at J to 5 bases, leaving 9 bases not matched to a gene.

The genes are TRBV9 and TRBJ2-1; TRBD1 might be the D (5 bases). V dropped 0 bases and J dropped 4 bases, with 8 bases sitting between them. Germline V gene sequence: CDR1 SGDLS, CDR2 YYNGEE. The CDR3 length is 14 residues. Here the CDR3 reads CASSVVPGYNEQFF. CDR3 in DNA: TGTGCCAGCAGCGTAGTGCCAGGGTACAATGAGCAGTTCTTC.